This TCR beta chain emerged from a study of CD8+CD57+ T cells in acquired aplastic anemia. Study information: Roughly 3.2 ug was the average amount of DNA from sorted CD4+ and CD8+ cells. Researchers reported that healthy donors averaged roughly 11 million reads for CD4+ cells. Overall study results and limits: Controls and patients did not differ significantly in CD8+ Simpson's diversity. Patients and controls shared fewer than 30 CD8+ CDR3 sequences.

The CDR3 has 16 residues. V lost 0 bases, J lost 4 bases, and 13 bases lay in between. Germline-derived CDR1 and CDR2 are LGHNA and YSLEER. Profiling that covered TCR beta VDJ and CDR3 relied on genomic DNA as its template. TCRdb itself ran the reads through MiXCR, one entry per CDR3 protein. Counted here are just over 400,000 distinct CDR3 sequences, just under 70% occurring once; the ten biggest clones make up 4%. There are many counts of this clonotype. Its matching antigen is unknown. The sample was sorted CD4+, CD8+, or CD8+CD57+ T cells (not recorded which) from PBMCs. This sequence was found in a human donor in good health, serving as a control. This sequence joins TRBV4-3 and TRBJ2-1; D remains unclear. The CDR3 protein is CASSQDYAEAYNEQFF. The CDR3 DNA follows: TGCGCCAGCAGCCAAGATTACGCCGAAGCATACAATGAGCAGTTCTTC.